These 23 T cell receptor beta chains originate from one sample sequenced in a study of breast tumors, draining lymph nodes, adjacent tissues. TCRdb processed the multiplex PCR reads anew with MiXCR; each CDR3 protein has one entry. Of roughly 130,000 distinct CDR3 sequences listed, 15% to 20% are singletons. Breast cancer patients provided tissue from their axillary draining lymph nodes. The specimen sequenced was axillary lymph node tissue. These receptors came from a female donor with breast cancer. Some clones in this sample may be carry-over from other donors' samples.

The table lists this clonotype with many counts. The chain has TRBV7-9 and TRBJ1-4; 9 bases are a match to TRBD1. The CDR3 has 14 residues. Germline-derived CDR1 and CDR2 are SEHNR and FQNEAQ (reference sequence). The J segment lost 6 bases and the V segment lost 4 bases, leaving 3 bases of the junction unmatched. The CDR3: CASSSRQGDEKLFF. DNA of the CDR3: TGTGCCAGCAGCTCACGACAGGGGGATGAAAAACTGTTTTTT.

This clonotype was recorded many times. The rearrangement uses TRBV9 and TRBJ2-1; weak D call: TRBD1 (5 bases). Germline CDR1 and CDR2: SGDLS and YYNGEE. V shed 0 bases and J shed 14 bases, with 15 bases lying between them. This CDR3 is 13 amino acids long. The CDR3: CASSVGIWGREFF. CDR3 DNA: TGTGCCAGCAGCGTAGGTATCTGGGGCCGGGAGTTCTTC.

This clonotype was counted at least ten times. This chain connects TRBV5-4 to TRBJ2-1, with 13 bases matching TRBD2. The CDR3 has 16 amino acids. Germline V gives CDR1 SGHNT, CDR2 YYREEE (reference sequence). V was clipped by 3 bases and J by 5 bases; unmatched bases: 5. Here the CDR3 DNA reads TGTGCCAGCAGCTGGACTAGCGGGAGAATAGACAATGAGCAGTTCTTC. This sequence encodes CASSWTSGRIDNEQFF.

This clonotype came up many times. The CDR3 protein is CASSSGGRLETQYF. CDR3 nucleotide sequence: TGTGCCAGCTCTTCTGGCGGGAGATTGGAGACCCAGTACTTC. The chain has TRBV6-5 and TRBJ2-5, with TRBD2 identical over 7 bases. Germline CDR1 reads MNHEY; CDR2 reads SVGAGI. The V segment lost 8 bases and the J segment 5 bases; nucleotides outside the gene matches: 11. This CDR3 is 14 amino acids long.

This clonotype was recorded a few times. V usage is TRBV18 and J usage is TRBJ2-1; possible D gene TRBD1, 7 bases. Germline CDR1 reads KGHSH; CDR2 reads LQKENI. This CDR3 comprises 13 residues. Between the trimmed V and J ends, which lost 3 bases and 10 bases, there was a span of 13 bases. CDR3 region: CASSPARDREQFF. The CDR3 DNA follows: TGTGCCAGCTCACCCGCGCGGGACAGAGAGCAGTTCTTC.

The sample holds many counts of this clonotype. The chain is built from TRBV29-1 and TRBJ2-1; TRBD2 agrees at 13 bases. Trimming took 5 bases from V and 9 from J; bases not matched to a gene: 7. The germline CDR1 and CDR2 sequences are SQVTM and ANQGSEA. The CDR3 totals 14 residues. The CDR3 sequence is CSVRTSGRGSEQFF. The CDR3 DNA reads TGCAGCGTTAGGACTAGCGGGAGAGGGAGTGAGCAGTTCTTC.

This clonotype was recorded at least ten times. The chain combines TRBV3-1 with TRBJ2-7; 12 bases align to TRBD2. This CDR3 has 14 amino acids. The germline CDR1 and CDR2 sequences are LGHDT and YNNKEL (reference sequence). V was clipped by 4 bases and J by 5 bases; unmatched bases: 3. CDR3 loop: CASSLASGRDEQYF. In nucleotides, the CDR3 is TGTGCCAGCAGCCTAGCTAGCGGGAGGGACGAGCAGTACTTC.

This clonotype was recorded many times. The V and J genes are TRBV15 and TRBJ2-1; D is possibly TRBD1 (5 bases). The V end lost 0 bases, the J end lost 9 bases, and 15 bases lay between the germline ends. The CDR3 totals 15 residues. Germline CDR1 reads LNHNV; CDR2 reads YYDKDF (reference sequence). CDR3 region: CATSRDRKTGGEQFF. CDR3 nucleotide sequence: TGTGCCACCAGCAGAGATCGAAAAACAGGCGGTGAGCAGTTCTTC.

This clonotype was seen many times. CDR3 sequence (DNA): TGCGCCAGCAGCCCCACCGGGACAGGAAACACCATATATTTT. It codes for CASSPTGTGNTIYF. The chain employs TRBV5-1 and TRBJ1-3, with D possibly TRBD1 on 6 matching bases. Germline values: CDR1 SGHRS, CDR2 YFSETQ. CDR3 length: 14 amino acids. V was shortened by 4 bases and J by 4 bases, with 12 bases between the two germline ends.

This clonotype was detected ten times or more. The chain joins TRBV7-6 to TRBJ2-7; 8 bases are a match to TRBD1. This CDR3 region has 14 residues. V gave up 4 bases and J gave up 3 bases; unmatched junction bases: 5. Germline V gives CDR1 SGHVS, CDR2 FNYEAQ. The CDR3 region has the DNA TGTGCCAGCAGCTCGGACAGGGTGGGCTACGAGCAGTACTTC. Its translation is CASSSDRVGYEQYF.

This clonotype was counted at least ten times. V and J are TRBV20-1 and TRBJ2-2; D uncertain. Trimming took 3 bases from V and 6 from J, leaving 5 bases between them. The CDR3 has 11 residues. Germline lookup yields CDR1 DFQATT and CDR2 SNEGSKA (reference sequence). In DNA, the CDR3 is TGCAGTGCTAGTGTGGCCGGGGAGCTGTTTTTT. This encodes CSASVAGELFF.

The sample holds many counts of this clonotype. The V and J genes are TRBV19 and TRBJ1-3, with TRBD1 as a possible D gene (5 bases). Germline V CDR1 and CDR2: LNHDA, SQIVND (reference sequence). V dropped 6 bases and J dropped 2 bases, with 11 bases sitting between them. This CDR3 spans 14 amino acids. CDR3 DNA: TGTGCCAGTAGCCTCGACAGAACTGGAAACACCATATATTTT. Its translation is CASSLDRTGNTIYF.

In this sample, this clonotype turned up many times. The gene calls are TRBV7-9 and TRBJ2-7; 7 nucleotides line up with TRBD1. With V trimmed by 4 bases and J by 7 bases, 4 bases remained unmatched. This CDR3 contains 12 residues. The germline V gene encodes CDR1 SEHNR and CDR2 FQNEAQ (reference sequence). CDR3 nucleotides: TGTGCCAGCAGCTCACAGGGGTGGGAGCAGTACTTC. Protein sequence: CASSSQGWEQYF.

This clonotype has ten or more counts. The V and J genes are TRBV29-1 and TRBJ1-2, with 9 bases lining up with TRBD1. J lost 5 bases, V lost 8 bases, and 6 bases had no gene match. The V gene's germline CDR1 is SQVTM and CDR2 ANQGSEA. This CDR3 is built from 12 residues. The CDR3 DNA reads TGCAGCATACGGACAGGGGAGTATGGCTACACCTTC. The encoded protein is CSIRTGEYGYTF.

The sample holds many counts of this clonotype. This chain joins TRBV6-1 and TRBJ1-2; maybe TRBD1 (5 bases). V lost 3 bases and J 3 bases, leaving 11 bases between the germline ends. Germline V gene lookup returns CDR1 MNHNS and CDR2 SASEGT. The CDR3 totals 14 residues. The CDR3: CASSEIDRYYGYTF. The DNA for the CDR3 is TGTGCCAGCAGTGAGATCGACAGATACTATGGCTACACCTTC.

This chain connects TRBV7-6 to TRBJ2-5; 9 positions agree with TRBD1. Trimming removed 6 bases from V and 5 bases from J; junction bases left unmatched: 4. This CDR3 is 13 amino acids long. Germline V CDR1 and CDR2: SGHVS, FNYEAQ. This chain's CDR3 is CASRPGQGETQYF. The DNA for the CDR3 is TGTGCCAGCAGACCCGGACAGGGGGAGACCCAGTACTTC.

Turning to this clonotype: This sequence may be a read error, since a much larger clone differs from it by one base. The genes are TRBV5-1 and TRBJ2-5; a weak D match, TRBD2 (6 bases). This CDR3 is 14 amino acids long. Per germline, CDR1 SGHRS and CDR2 YFSETQ. V dropped 7 bases and J dropped 3 bases, with 16 bases sitting between them. CDR3 residues: CASGAGTFEETQYF. DNA of the CDR3: TGCGCCAGCGGCGCCGGGACTTTCGAAGAGACCCAGTACTTC.

This clonotype was detected many times. The chain couples TRBV6-6 to TRBJ1-6, with D uncertain. V lost 0 bases and J 11 bases, leaving 8 bases between the germline ends. The CDR3 runs to 13 residues. Germline CDR1 reads MNHNY; CDR2 reads SVGAGI (reference sequence). CDR3 sequence (DNA): TGTGCCAGCAGTTACTCGAGGAAGCCACCCCTCCACTTT. Translation: CASSYSRKPPLHF.

This clonotype was recorded a few times. The rearrangement uses TRBV6-1 and TRBJ2-2, with D perhaps matching TRBD2 (7 bases). Germline V lookup: CDR1 MNHNS, CDR2 SASEGT. CDR3 length equals 14 residues. V dropped 7 bases and J dropped 6 bases, with 15 bases sitting between them. The CDR3 DNA sequence: TGTGCCAGCAAAGAGTGGGGGGGCGCCGGGGAGCTGTTTTTT. Translation: CASKEWGGAGELFF.

Turning to this clonotype: A much larger clone differs from this one at a single base, so this may be a read error. The CDR3 end shows no conserved phenylalanine or tryptophan, and so a read error is likely. The chain uses TRBV4-1 and TRBJ2-1; no definite D call. V lost 0 bases and J lost 8, with 11 bases in between. CDR3 length: 14 residues. Germline loops: CDR1 MGHRA, CDR2 YSYEKL. CDR3 DNA: TGCGCCAGCAGCCAAGATGATCTGGCCGATGAGCAGTTCCTC. Its translation is CASSQDDLADEQFL.

This sequence joins TRBV28 and TRBJ2-3, with 8 bases lining up with TRBD2. V lost 6 bases and J lost 4; bases outside the gene matches: 3. The germline V gene has CDR1 MDHEN and CDR2 SYDVKM. The length of the CDR3 is 13 residues. The chain's CDR3 is CASRGLGADTQYF. The CDR3 nucleotides are TGTGCCAGCAGGGGACTAGGCGCAGATACGCAGTATTTT.

This clonotype was seen at least ten times. V gene TRBV4-1 combines with J gene TRBJ1-2, with D unresolved. The CDR3 has 14 amino acids. The germline CDR1 and CDR2 sequences are MGHRA and YSYEKL. Trimming left V 1 base short and J 8 bases short, with 14 bases between. The CDR3, as DNA: TGCGCCAGCAGCCAAGGGGTTAATCTGTGGGGCTACACCTTC. Protein sequence: CASSQGVNLWGYTF.

This clonotype was observed at least ten times. The CDR3 DNA reads as TGCAGTGCTAGAGTTTGGGGACCCACAGATACGCAGTATTTT. Protein: CSARVWGPTDTQYF. The gene calls are TRBV20-1 and TRBJ2-3; D may be TRBD1 or TRBD2 (5 bases each). V lost 1 base and J lost 2, with 10 bases in between. Germline V gene lookup returns CDR1 DFQATT and CDR2 SNEGSKA (reference sequence). There are 14 residues in the CDR3.